This record covers a single T cell receptor (beta chain). Its specificity is not known. A universal primer site was created by template switching, with the cDNA bearing unique molecular identifiers. TCRdb used MiXCR to reprocess the 5' RACE reads, holding one entry per CDR3 protein. The repertoire holds 210,000 or so distinct CDR3 sequences, around 8% seen once, with approximately 2% in the top ten. The source of the sample is a study of identical twins. General study results and limits: For monozygotic twins, models underestimated out-of-frame TCR alpha sharing. A lower insertion count was a feature of abundant cord blood beta clonotypes, with no such feature in memory repertoires.

Germline loops: CDR1 MNHNS, CDR2 SASEGT. This CDR3 spans 15 amino acids. V shed 3 bases, J shed 9 bases, and the junction held 3 bases outside the gene matches. This same sample was also taken into another study, of yellow fever vaccine responses in identical twins. From that study: Twins' vaccine T cell response reportedly gave the appearance of partial convergence and partial personalization.

The sequenced sample consisted of memory (CD45RO+) T cells sorted from blood. The chain has TRBV6-1 and TRBJ2-1; TRBD2 agrees at 15 bases. The sequence was obtained from a woman between 18 and 29 years old in good health. This CDR3 is CASSEGLAGGVEQFF. As DNA, the CDR3 is TGTGCCAGCAGTGAGGGACTAGCGGGGGGAGTTGAGCAGTTCTTC.